These 24 T cell receptor beta chains were all obtained from the same sample, sequenced in a study of cytomegalovirus exposure and HLA in healthy donors. PCR employed 60 Vbeta and 13 Jbeta primers. The protocol was immunoSEQ multiplex PCR, while the TCRdb copy is restricted to in-frame clones and leaves out a portion. The sample has about 120,000 clones, roughly 68% seen once; the top ten hold roughly 9%. Sequencing used PBMCs. Receptor source: a man aged 25 to 45 in good health and CMV-seropositive.

This clone was detected only a few times. This sequence joins TRBV9 and TRBJ2-4; D possibly corresponds to TRBD1 (6 bases). CDR3 length: 14 amino acids. Germline lookup yields CDR1 SGDLS and CDR2 YYNGEE. The V end lost 4 bases, the J end lost 5 bases, and 13 bases lay between the germline ends. The CDR3 reads CASSTNRAQNIQYF. The DNA of the CDR3 is TGTGCCAGCAGCACAAACAGGGCGCAAAACATTCAGTACTTC.

V is TRBV27 and J is TRBJ2-3; 10 bases match TRBD1. CDR1 is MNHEY and CDR2 is SMNVEV in the germline V gene (reference sequence). This CDR3 has 15 amino acids. V lost 5 bases and J lost 1; bases outside the gene matches: 3. CDR3 region: CASSDRGPRTDTQYF. CDR3 coding DNA: TGTGCCAGCAGTGACAGGGGGCCCCGCACAGATACGCAGTATTTT.

The chain joins TRBV2 to TRBJ2-7; D uncertain. Germline V gene lookup returns CDR1 SNHLY and CDR2 FYNNEI. V shed 3 bases and J shed 6 bases, with 12 bases lying between them. The CDR3 is made up of 13 amino acids. The CDR3 region is CASSDNPVSEQYF. The DNA of the CDR3 is TGTGCCAGCAGTGATAATCCGGTTAGCGAGCAGTACTTC.

The J gene is TRBJ1-1, the V gene TRBV7-8; the match to TRBD1 covers 7 bases. V lost 1 base and J lost 6; bases outside the gene matches: 14. Germline values: CDR1 SGHVS, CDR2 FQNEAQ. This CDR3 region has 17 residues. CDR3 in DNA: TGTGCCAGCAGCTTAGTCTTCGGGACAGAGAAACTAGCTGAAGCTTTCTTT. It specifies CASSLVFGTEKLAEAFF.

In this sample, this clone turned up once. The rearrangement links TRBV5-4 to TRBJ2-3, with TRBD2 matching 7 bases. The V gene end was trimmed by 4 bases and the J gene end by 6 bases; junction bases not matched to a gene: 14. The CDR3 has 16 amino acids. Germline assignment: CDR1 SGHNT and CDR2 YYREEE (reference sequence). In nucleotides, the CDR3 is TGTGCCAGCAGCACGGGAGGTAGCACCAGGCGGGATACGCAGTATTTT. Its protein product is CASSTGGSTRRDTQYF.

V is TRBV27 and J is TRBJ2-3; 11 bases match TRBD1. The J segment lost 7 bases and the V segment lost 5 bases, leaving 11 bases of the junction unmatched. Germline V lookup: CDR1 MNHEY, CDR2 SMNVEV (reference sequence). The CDR3 runs to 16 residues. In DNA form, the CDR3 reads TGTGCCAGCAGTGAAGCAGGACAGGGGGCACAATATACGCAGTATTTT. Translation: CASSEAGQGAQYTQYF.

The J gene is TRBJ2-1, the V gene TRBV14, with 7 bases matching TRBD1. Trimming at V came to 4 bases and at J to 6 bases, leaving 6 bases not matched to a gene. This CDR3 has 14 amino acids. The germline V gene encodes CDR1 SGHDN and CDR2 FVKESK. The CDR3 protein is CASSPTGWSNEQFF. The DNA for the CDR3 is TGTGCCAGCAGCCCGACAGGGTGGAGCAATGAGCAGTTCTTC.

V gene TRBV2 combines with J gene TRBJ2-3, with D perhaps TRBD2 (5 bases). V dropped 6 bases and J dropped 0 bases, with 13 bases sitting between them. The CDR3 is 15 amino acids. The germline gives CDR1 SNHLY, CDR2 FYNNEI. CDR3 residues: CASRPLRGSTDTQYF. In nucleotides, the CDR3 is TGTGCCAGCAGGCCACTCCGGGGTAGCACAGATACGCAGTATTTT.

This chain uses TRBV27 with TRBJ1-5, with D maybe TRBD1 (5 bases). Germline assignment: CDR1 MNHEY and CDR2 SMNVEV (reference sequence). V was pared by 5 bases and J by 1 base, with 15 bases between. The CDR3 has 16 amino acids. The CDR3 sequence: CASSPEGRLSNQPQHF. Written as DNA, the CDR3 is TGTGCCAGCAGTCCGGAGGGGAGGTTGAGCAATCAGCCCCAGCATTTT.

A single count supports this clone. Written as DNA, the CDR3 is TGTGCCAGCAGTTTACCCTTATATACAGAGAACACTGAAGCTTTCTTT. Amino acids: CASSLPLYTENTEAFF. This chain joins TRBV28 and TRBJ1-1, with unresolved D. Germline CDR1 MDHEN, CDR2 SYDVKM. The CDR3 loop spans 16 amino acids. V lost 2 bases and J lost 1, with 14 bases in between. The variable domain in full, completed from reference TRBV28 and TRBJ1-1, reads DVKVTQSSRYLVKRTGEKVFLECVQDMDHENMFWYRQDPGLGLRLIYFSYDVKMKEKGDIPEGYSVSREKKERFSLILESASTNQTSMYLCASSLPLYTENTEAFFGQGTRLTVV.

This clone turned up a few times. V is TRBV10-2 and J is TRBJ2-7, with D unclear. Trimming pared 6 bases from V and 3 bases from J, leaving 9 bases between. CDR3 length: 12 residues. Germline V CDR1 and CDR2: WSHSY, SAAADI. CDR3 loop: CASSLRLYEQYF. The CDR3 DNA follows: TGCGCCAGCAGCTTGCGGCTCTACGAGCAGTACTTC.

CDR3 protein: CASSSMVYTDRHQETQYF. CDR3 nucleotide sequence: TGTGCCAGCAGTTCAATGGTGTATACGGACAGACACCAAGAGACCCAGTACTTC. The genes are TRBV27 and TRBJ2-5; D possibly corresponds to TRBD1 (6 bases). V was shortened by 4 bases and J by 0 bases, with 21 bases between the two germline ends. The germline V gene has CDR1 MNHEY and CDR2 SMNVEV (reference sequence). This CDR3 comprises 18 residues.

Only one count was recorded for this clone. The chain combines TRBV11-2 with TRBJ2-7; TRBD1 matches 8 bases. V lost 1 base, J lost 3 bases, and 2 bases stayed unmatched. CDR1 SGHAT and CDR2 FQNNGV come from the germline V gene. The CDR3 contains 14 residues. The DNA of the CDR3 is TGTGCCAGCAGCTTAGGTGGGACAGGCTACGAGCAGTACGTC. As protein: CASSLGGTGYEQYV.

This clone was detected once. The chain employs TRBV5-6 and TRBJ2-7; 7 positions agree with TRBD1. The CDR3 is made up of 16 amino acids. Germline CDR1 is SGHDT and CDR2 is YYEEEE. The trim removed 4 bases at V and 3 bases at J, leaving 13 bases unmatched. The CDR3 here is CASSPIGQVTVYEQYV. CDR3 sequence (DNA): TGTGCCAGCAGCCCCATCGGACAGGTCACGGTCTACGAGCAGTACGTC.

The genes are TRBV4-1 and TRBJ2-1; 11 bases are a match to TRBD2. There are 17 residues in the CDR3. The junction had 9 bases not matched to a gene; V was cut back by 4 bases and J by 4 bases. The germline V gene has CDR1 MGHRA and CDR2 YSYEKL. CDR3 nucleotides: TGCGCCAGCAGCCCCCAGGGTAGCGGGGGGGGGTACAATGAGCAGTTCTTC. Translated: CASSPQGSGGGYNEQFF.

The V call is TRBV5-1, the J call TRBJ2-6; a weak D match, TRBD1 (5 bases). V was pared by 4 bases and J by 1 base, with 9 bases between. Germline CDR1 reads SGHRS; CDR2 reads YFSETQ. The CDR3 is made up of 15 amino acids. The CDR3 DNA is TGCGCCAGCAGCGTGCAGGGTTCTGGGGCCAACGTCCTGACTTTC. It codes for CASSVQGSGANVLTF.

This CDR3 reads CASSVRVLRSTSTNEQFF. Here the CDR3 DNA reads TGTGCCAGCAGCGTGAGGGTTTTACGGAGTACGTCTACAAATGAGCAGTTCTTC. V and J are TRBV9 and TRBJ2-1, with D possibly being TRBD2 (5 bases). CDR1 is SGDLS and CDR2 is YYNGEE in the germline V gene. V was pared by 2 bases and J by 7 bases, with 25 bases between. The CDR3 is 18 residues long.

The rearrangement links TRBV29-1 to TRBJ1-3; 9 nucleotides agree with TRBD1. The CDR3 has 14 amino acids. Germline assignment: CDR1 SQVTM and CDR2 ANQGSEA. The J segment lost 8 bases and the V segment lost 3 bases, leaving 8 bases of the junction unmatched. CDR3 sequence reads: CSVDPRDREDTIYF. CDR3 coding DNA: TGCAGCGTTGACCCTCGGGACAGGGAGGACACCATATATTTT.

The chain's CDR3 is CASSWTLTSGRDSYNEQFF. CDR3 bases: TGCGCCAGCAGCTGGACCCTAACTAGCGGGAGGGACTCCTACAATGAGCAGTTCTTC. The J gene is TRBJ2-1, the V gene TRBV5-1, with 13 bases matching TRBD2. Germline-derived CDR1 and CDR2 are SGHRS and YFSETQ. V was clipped by 3 bases and J by 0 bases; unmatched bases: 9. The CDR3 totals 19 residues.

Only one count was recorded for this clone. The chain uses TRBV19 and TRBJ1-6, with 7 bases fitting TRBD1. This CDR3 spans 13 amino acids. Per the germline V gene, CDR1 is LNHDA and CDR2 is SQIVND (reference sequence). Losses at the gene ends were 6 bases for V and 7 bases for J; bases not matched to a gene: 3. CDR3 sequence: CASRTGFNSPLHF. The CDR3, as DNA: TGTGCCAGTAGGACAGGGTTCAATTCACCCCTCCACTTT.

The chain is built from TRBV7-2 and TRBJ2-3; D is possibly TRBD1 (5 bases). V was trimmed by 2 bases and J by 0 bases, leaving 15 bases between them. The CDR3 totals 17 residues. Germline-derived CDR1 and CDR2 are SGHTA and FQGNSA. This CDR3 is CASSLMGQGLSTDTQYF. The DNA of the CDR3 is TGTGCCAGCAGCTTAATGGGGCAGGGATTGAGCACAGATACGCAGTATTTT.

For this clone: The junction and the germline gene differ at one end; a read error may be behind it. The gene calls are TRBV9 and TRBJ2-6, with a tentative D call TRBD1 (6 bases). CDR1 is SGDLS and CDR2 is YYNGEE in the germline V gene. CDR3 size: 18 residues. The CDR3 sequence: CASSVATDSLSGANVLTF. DNA for the CDR3: TGTGCCAGCAGCGTAGCTACGGACAGCCTCTCTGGTGCCAACGTCCTGACTTTC.

The CDR3 spells CASSLLSNQPQHF. CDR3 in DNA: TGTGCCAGCAGCCTCCTAAGCAATCAGCCCCAGCATTTT. The chain has TRBV7-9 and TRBJ1-5, with unresolved D. The CDR3 length is 13 residues. CDR1 is SEHNR and CDR2 is FQNEAQ in the germline V gene (reference sequence). Trimming took 5 bases from V and 1 from J, leaving 6 bases between them.

This chain links TRBV7-2 with TRBJ1-1; D might be TRBD1 (5 bases). The CDR3 spans 15 residues. Germline-derived CDR1 and CDR2 are SGHTA and FQGNSA. V lost 4 bases and J lost 4, with 16 bases in between. The CDR3 protein is CASSSGGHLGTEAFF. The CDR3 DNA is TGTGCCAGCAGCTCGGGAGGACACTTAGGCACTGAAGCTTTCTTT.